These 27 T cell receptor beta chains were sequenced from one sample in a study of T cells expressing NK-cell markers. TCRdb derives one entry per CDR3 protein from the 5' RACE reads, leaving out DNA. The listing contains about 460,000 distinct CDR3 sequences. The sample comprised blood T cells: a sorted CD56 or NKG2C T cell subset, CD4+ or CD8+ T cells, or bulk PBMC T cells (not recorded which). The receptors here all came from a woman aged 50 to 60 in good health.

The CDR3 is CASSPNGDTQYF. V gene TRBV12-3 or TRBV12-4 combines with J gene TRBJ2-3. The CDR3 length is 12 residues.

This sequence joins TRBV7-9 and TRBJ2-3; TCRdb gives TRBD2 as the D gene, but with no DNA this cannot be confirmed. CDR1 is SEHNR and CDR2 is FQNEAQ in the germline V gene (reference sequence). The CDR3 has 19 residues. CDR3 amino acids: CASSSWGLAGGRGTDTQYF.

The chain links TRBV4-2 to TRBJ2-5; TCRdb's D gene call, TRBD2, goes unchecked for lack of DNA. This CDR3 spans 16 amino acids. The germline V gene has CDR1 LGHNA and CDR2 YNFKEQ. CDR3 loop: CASSQTSGRGDETQYF.

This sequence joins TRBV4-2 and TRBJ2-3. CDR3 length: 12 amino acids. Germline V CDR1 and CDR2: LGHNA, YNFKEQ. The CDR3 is CASSQETYTQYF.

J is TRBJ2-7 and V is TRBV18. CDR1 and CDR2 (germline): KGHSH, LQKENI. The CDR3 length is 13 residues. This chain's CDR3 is CASSPGITYEQYF.

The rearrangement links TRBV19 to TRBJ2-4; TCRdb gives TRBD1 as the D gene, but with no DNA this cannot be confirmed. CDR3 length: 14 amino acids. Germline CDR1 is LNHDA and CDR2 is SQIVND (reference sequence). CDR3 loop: CASGRTGLDNIQYF.

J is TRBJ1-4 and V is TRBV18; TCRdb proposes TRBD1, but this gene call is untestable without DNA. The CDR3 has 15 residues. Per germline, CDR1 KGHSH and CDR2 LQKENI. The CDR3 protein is CASSPDTGDSEKLFF.

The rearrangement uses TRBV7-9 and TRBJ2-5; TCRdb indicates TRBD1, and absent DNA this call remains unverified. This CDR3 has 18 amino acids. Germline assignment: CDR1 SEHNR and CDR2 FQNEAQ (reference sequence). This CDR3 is CASSQDRSGGNFQETQYF. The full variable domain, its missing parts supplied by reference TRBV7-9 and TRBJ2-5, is DTGVSQNPRHKITKRGQNVTFRCDPISEHNRLYWYRQTLGQGPEFLTYFQNEAQLEKSRLLSDRFSAERPKGSFSTLEIQRTEQGDSAMYLCASSQDRSGGNFQETQYFGPGTRLLVL.

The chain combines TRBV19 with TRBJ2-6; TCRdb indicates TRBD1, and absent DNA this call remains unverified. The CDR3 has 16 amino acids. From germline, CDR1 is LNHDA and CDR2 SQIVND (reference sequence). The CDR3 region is CASSMGRLSGANVLTF.

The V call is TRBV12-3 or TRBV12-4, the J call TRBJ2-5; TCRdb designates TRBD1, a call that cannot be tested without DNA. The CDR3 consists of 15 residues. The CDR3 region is CASRLAGTLEGGQYF.

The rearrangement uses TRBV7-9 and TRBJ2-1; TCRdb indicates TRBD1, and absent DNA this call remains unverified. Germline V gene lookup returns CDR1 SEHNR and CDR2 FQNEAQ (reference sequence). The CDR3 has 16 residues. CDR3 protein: CASSLVAIGGPNEQFF.

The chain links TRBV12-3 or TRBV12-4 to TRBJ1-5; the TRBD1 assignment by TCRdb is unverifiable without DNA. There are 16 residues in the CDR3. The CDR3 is CASIPGGAVGNQPQHF.

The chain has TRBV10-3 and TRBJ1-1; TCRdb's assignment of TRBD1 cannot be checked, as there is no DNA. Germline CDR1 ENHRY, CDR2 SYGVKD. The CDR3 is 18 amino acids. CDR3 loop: CAISESKGARARNTEAFF.

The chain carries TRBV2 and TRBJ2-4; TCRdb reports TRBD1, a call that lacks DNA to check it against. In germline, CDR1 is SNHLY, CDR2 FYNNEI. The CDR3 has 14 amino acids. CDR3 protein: CASSDETTGYIQYF.

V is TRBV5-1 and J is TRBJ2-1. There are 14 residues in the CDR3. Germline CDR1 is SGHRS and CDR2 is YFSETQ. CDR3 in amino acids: CASQPPESYNEQFF.

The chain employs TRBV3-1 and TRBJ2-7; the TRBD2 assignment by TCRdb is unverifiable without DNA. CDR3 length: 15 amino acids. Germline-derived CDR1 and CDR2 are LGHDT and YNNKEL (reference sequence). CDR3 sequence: CASRVTSGSTSEQYF.

This CDR3 is CASQKSLPVGGNQPQHF. The chain links TRBV12-3 or TRBV12-4 to TRBJ1-5. The CDR3 consists of 17 residues.

CDR3 in amino acids: CASSSRDYSEQYF. The rearrangement uses TRBV6-5 and TRBJ2-7. The CDR3 consists of 13 residues. Germline values: CDR1 MNHEY, CDR2 SVGAGI.

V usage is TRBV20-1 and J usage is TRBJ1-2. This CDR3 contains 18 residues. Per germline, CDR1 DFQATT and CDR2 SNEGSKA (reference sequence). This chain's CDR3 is CSVGGKRESSHPYGLDTF.

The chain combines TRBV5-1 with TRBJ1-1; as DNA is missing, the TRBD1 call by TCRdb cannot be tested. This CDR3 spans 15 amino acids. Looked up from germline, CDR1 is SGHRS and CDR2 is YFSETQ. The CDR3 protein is CASSGRDRGSTEAFF.

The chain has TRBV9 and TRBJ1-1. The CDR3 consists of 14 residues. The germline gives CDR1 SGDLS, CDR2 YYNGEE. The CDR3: CASSVATSGTEAFF.

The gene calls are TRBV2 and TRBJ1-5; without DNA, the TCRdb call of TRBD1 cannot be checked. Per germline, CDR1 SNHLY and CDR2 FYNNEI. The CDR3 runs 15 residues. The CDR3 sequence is CASNRDRALHQPQHF.

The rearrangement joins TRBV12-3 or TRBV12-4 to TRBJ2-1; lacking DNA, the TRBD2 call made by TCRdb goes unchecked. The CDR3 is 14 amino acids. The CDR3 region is CATTNGRWSNEQFF.

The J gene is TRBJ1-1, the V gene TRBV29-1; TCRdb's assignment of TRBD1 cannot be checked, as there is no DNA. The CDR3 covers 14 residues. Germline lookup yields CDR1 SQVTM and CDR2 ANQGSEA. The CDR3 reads CSAWTVAMNTEAFF.

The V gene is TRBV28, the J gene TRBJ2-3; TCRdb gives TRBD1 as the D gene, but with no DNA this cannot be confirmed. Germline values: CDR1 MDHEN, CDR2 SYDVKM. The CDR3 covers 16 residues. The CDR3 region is CASSPRRGGAGDTQYF.

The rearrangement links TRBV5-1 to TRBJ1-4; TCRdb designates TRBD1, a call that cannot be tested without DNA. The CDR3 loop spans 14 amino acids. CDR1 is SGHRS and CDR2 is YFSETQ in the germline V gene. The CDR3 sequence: CASSLTYGGEKLFF.

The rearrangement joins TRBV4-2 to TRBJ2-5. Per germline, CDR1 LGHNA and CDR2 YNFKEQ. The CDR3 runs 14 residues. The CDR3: CASSQGLSAETQYF.